This TCR beta chain is drawn from a study of T cells in Graves' hyperthyroidism and ophthalmopathy. Whole-study findings and limits: Among thyroid clonotypes expanded above 0.001, most also appeared in blood.

Authors of the study amplified TCR beta CDR3 regions from RNA transcripts. The TCR CDR3 was amplified in a first-round RT-PCR using the HTBI primer set. Using its own MiXCR run on the multiplex PCR reads, TCRdb lists one record per CDR3 protein. The data show about 350,000 distinct CDR3 sequences, about 14% seen once. CDR1 is SGHVS and CDR2 is FNYEAQ in the germline V gene. V was clipped by 5 bases and J by 0 bases, with 16 bases between them. The CDR3 contains 16 residues. If no ophthalmopathy progression occurred within 18 months, Graves' hyperthyroidism was stable. The hyperthyroidism was newly diagnosed and had lasted under 2 months; the patients were aged 18 to 65. Clinical symptoms, serum thyroxine, TRAb, thyroid ultrasound and orbital computed tomography established diagnosis. Turning to this clonotype: Antigen specificity is unknown.

The chain has TRBV7-6 and TRBJ1-1; D gene uncertain. This TCR came from a woman aged 30 to 39 with Graves' hyperthyroidism. Sequenced material: blood. CDR3 nucleotide sequence: TGTGCCAGCAGCCCAAACTTATTATCCGTGAACACTGAAGCTTTCTTT. Protein product: CASSPNLLSVNTEAFF.